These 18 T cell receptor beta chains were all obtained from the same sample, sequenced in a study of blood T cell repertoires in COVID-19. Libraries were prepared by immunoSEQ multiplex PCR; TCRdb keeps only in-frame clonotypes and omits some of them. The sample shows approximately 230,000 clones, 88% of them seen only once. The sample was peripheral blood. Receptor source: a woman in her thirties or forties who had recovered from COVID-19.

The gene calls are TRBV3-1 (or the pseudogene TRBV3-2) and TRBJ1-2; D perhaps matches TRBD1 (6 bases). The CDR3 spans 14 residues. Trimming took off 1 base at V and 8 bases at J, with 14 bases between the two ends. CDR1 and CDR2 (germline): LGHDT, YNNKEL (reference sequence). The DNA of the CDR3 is TGTGCCAGCAGCCAAGTTTGGGGGGGCGGAGGCTACACCTTC. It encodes CASSQVWGGGGYTF.

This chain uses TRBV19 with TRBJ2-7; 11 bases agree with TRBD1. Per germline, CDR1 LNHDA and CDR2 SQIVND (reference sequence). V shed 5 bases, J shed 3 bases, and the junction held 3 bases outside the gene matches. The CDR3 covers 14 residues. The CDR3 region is CASSDGTGGYEQYF. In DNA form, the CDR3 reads TGTGCCAGTAGTGACGGGACAGGGGGCTACGAGCAGTACTTC.

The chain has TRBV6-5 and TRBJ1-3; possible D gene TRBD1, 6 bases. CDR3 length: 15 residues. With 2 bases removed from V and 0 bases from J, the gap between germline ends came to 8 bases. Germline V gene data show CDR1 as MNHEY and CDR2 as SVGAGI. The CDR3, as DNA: TGTGCCAGCAGTTACGACAGGAGCTCTGGAAACACCATATATTTT. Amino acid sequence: CASSYDRSSGNTIYF.

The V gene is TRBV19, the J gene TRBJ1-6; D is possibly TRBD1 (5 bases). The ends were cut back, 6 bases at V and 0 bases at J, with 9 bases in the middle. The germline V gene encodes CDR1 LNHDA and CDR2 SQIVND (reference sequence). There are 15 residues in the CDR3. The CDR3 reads CASSRGSSYNSPLHF. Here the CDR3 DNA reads TGTGCCAGTAGCCGGGGGAGCTCCTATAATTCACCCCTCCACTTT.

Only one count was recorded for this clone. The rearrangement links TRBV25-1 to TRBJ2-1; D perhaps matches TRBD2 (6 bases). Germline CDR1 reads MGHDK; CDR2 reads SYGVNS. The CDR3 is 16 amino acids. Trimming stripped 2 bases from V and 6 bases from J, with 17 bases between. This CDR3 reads CASSERRLGASNEQFF. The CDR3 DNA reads TGTGCCAGCAGTGAAAGGAGACTAGGCGCTTCCAATGAGCAGTTCTTC.

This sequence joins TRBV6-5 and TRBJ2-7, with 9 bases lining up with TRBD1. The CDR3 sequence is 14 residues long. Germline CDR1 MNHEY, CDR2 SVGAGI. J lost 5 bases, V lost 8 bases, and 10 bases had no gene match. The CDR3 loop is CASLRGQGGNEQYF. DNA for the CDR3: TGTGCCAGCCTACGGGGACAGGGCGGGAACGAGCAGTACTTC.

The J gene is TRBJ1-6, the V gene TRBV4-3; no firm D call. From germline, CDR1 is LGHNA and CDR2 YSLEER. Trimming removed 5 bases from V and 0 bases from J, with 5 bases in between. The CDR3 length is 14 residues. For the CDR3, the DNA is TGCGCCAGCAGCTCGAGCTCCTATAATTCACCCCTCCACTTT. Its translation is CASSSSSYNSPLHF.

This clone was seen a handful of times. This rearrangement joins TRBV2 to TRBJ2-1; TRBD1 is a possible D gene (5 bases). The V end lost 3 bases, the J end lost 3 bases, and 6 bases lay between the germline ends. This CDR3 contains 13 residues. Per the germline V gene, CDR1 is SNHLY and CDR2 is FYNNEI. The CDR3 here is CASSDDSYNEQFF. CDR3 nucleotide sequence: TGTGCCAGCAGTGACGACAGCTACAATGAGCAGTTCTTC.

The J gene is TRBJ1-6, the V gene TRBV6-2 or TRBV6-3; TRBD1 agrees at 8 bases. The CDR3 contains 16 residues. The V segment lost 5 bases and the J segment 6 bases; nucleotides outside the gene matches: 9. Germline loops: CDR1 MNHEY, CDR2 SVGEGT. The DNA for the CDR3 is TGTGCCAGCAGTGGGAGACAGGGGTCGATTAATTCACCCCTCCACTTT. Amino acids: CASSGRQGSINSPLHF.

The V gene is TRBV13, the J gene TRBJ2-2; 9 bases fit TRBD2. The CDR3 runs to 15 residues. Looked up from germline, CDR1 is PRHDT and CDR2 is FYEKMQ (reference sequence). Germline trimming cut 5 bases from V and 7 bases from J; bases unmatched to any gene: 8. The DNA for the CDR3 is TGTGCCAGCAGCACGGGACTAGCAGCAAGCGGGGAGCTGTTTTTT. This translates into CASSTGLAASGELFF.

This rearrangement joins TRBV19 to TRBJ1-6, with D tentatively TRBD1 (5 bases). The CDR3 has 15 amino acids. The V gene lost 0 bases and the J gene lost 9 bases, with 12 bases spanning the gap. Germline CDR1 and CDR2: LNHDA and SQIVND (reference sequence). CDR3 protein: CASSIDGGAGSPLHF. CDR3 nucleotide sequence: TGTGCCAGTAGTATAGATGGCGGGGCTGGTTCACCCCTCCACTTT.

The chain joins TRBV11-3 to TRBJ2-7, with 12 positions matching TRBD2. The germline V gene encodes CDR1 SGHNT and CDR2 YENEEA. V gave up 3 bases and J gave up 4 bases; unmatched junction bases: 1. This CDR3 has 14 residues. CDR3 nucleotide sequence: TGTGCCAGCAGCTTGACTAGCGGGAGTTACGAGCAGTACTTC. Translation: CASSLTSGSYEQYF.

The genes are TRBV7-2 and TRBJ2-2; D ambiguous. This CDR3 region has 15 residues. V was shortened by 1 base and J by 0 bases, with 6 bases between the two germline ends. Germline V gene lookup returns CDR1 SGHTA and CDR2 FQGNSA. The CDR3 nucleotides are TGTGCCAGCAGCTTAGAACAGACGAACACCGGGGAGCTGTTTTTT. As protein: CASSLEQTNTGELFF.

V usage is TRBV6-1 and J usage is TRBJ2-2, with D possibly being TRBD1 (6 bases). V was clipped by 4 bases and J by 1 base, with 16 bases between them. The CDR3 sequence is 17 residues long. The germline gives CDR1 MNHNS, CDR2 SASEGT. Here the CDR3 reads CASSVYWGPLNTGELFF. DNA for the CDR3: TGTGCCAGCAGTGTATACTGGGGGCCCTTGAACACCGGGGAGCTGTTTTTT.

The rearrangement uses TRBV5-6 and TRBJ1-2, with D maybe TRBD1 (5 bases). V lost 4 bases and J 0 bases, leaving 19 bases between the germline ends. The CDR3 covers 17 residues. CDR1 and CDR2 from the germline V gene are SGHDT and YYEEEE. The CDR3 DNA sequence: TGTGCCAGCAGCCGATTAAGCCCAGGGAATTCTAACTATGGCTACACCTTC. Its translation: CASSRLSPGNSNYGYTF.

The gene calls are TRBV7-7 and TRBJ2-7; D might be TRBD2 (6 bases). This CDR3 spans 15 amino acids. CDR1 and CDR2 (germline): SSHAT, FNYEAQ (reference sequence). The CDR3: CASGDESWGEYEQYF. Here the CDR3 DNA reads TGTGCTAGCGGAGATGAGAGCTGGGGGGAGTACGAGCAGTACTTC. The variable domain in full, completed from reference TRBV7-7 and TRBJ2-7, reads GAGVSQSPRYKVTKRGQDVTLRCDPISSHATLYWYQQALGQGPEFLTYFNYEAQPDKSGLPSDRFSAERPEGSISTLTIQRTEQRDSAMYRCASGDESWGEYEQYFGPGTRLTVT.

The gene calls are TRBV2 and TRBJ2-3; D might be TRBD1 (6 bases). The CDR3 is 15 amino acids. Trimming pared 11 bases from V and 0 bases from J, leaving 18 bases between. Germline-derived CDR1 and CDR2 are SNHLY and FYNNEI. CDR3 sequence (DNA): TGTGCCGGTCAGAAGGACAGAAGAAGCACAGATACGCAGTATTTT. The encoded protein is CAGQKDRRSTDTQYF.

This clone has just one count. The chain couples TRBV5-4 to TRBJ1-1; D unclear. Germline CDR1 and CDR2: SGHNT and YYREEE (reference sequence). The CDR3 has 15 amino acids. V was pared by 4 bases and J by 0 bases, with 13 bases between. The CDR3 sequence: CASSPSTRMNTEAFF. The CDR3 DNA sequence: TGTGCCAGCAGCCCATCGACACGAATGAACACTGAAGCTTTCTTT. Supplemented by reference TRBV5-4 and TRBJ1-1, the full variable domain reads ETGVTQSPTHLIKTRGQQVTLRCSSQSGHNTVSWYQQALGQGPQFIFQYYREEENGRGNFPPRFSGLQFPNYSSELNVNALELDDSALYLCASSPSTRMNTEAFFGQGTRLTVV.